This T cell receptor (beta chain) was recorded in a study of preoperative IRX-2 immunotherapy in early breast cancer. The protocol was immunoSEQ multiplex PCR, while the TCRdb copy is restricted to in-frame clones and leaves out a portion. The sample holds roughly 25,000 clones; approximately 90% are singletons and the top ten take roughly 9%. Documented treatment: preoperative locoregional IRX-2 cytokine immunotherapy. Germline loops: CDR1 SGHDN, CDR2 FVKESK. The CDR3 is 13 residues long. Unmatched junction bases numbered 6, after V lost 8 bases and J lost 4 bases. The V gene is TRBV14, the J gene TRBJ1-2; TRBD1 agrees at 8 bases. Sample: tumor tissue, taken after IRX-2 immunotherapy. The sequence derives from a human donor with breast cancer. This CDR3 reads CASGVTGVYGYTF. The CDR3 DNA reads TGTGCCAGCGGAGTGACAGGGGTCTATGGCTACACCTTC.